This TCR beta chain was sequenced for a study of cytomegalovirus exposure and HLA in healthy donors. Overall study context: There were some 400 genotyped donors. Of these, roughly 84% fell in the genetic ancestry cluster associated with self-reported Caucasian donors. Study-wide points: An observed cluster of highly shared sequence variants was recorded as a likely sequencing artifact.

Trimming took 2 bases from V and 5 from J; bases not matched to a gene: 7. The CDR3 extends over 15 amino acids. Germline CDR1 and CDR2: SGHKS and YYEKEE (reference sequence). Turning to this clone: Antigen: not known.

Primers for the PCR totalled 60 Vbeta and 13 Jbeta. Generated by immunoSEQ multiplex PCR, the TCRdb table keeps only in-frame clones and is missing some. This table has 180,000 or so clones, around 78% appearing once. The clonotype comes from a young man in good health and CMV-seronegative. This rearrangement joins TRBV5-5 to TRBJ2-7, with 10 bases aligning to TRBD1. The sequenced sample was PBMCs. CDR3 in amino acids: CASSFRGQGSNEQYF. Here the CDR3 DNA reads TGTGCCAGCAGCTTCAGGGGACAGGGGTCGAACGAGCAGTACTTC.